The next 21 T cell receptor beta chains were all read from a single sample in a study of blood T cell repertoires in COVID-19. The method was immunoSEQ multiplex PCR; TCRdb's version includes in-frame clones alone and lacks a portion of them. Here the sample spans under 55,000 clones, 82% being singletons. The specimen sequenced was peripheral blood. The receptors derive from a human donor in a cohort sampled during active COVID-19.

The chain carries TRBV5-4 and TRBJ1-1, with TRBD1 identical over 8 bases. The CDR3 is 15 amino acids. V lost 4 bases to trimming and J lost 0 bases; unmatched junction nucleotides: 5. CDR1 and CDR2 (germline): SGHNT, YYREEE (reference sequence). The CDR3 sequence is CASSPLTGVNTEAFF. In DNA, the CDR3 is TGTGCCAGCAGCCCACTGACAGGGGTGAACACTGAAGCTTTCTTT.

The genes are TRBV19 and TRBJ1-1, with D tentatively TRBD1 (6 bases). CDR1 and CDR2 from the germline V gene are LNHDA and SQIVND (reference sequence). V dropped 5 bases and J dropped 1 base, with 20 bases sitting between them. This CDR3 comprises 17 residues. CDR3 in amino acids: CASSARTVVRANTEAFF. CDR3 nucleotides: TGTGCCAGTAGTGCTCGGACAGTAGTTAGGGCGAACACTGAAGCTTTCTTT.

The CDR3 loop reads CASSTPAAPQETQYF. The CDR3, as DNA: TGTGCCAGCAGCACCCCAGCGGCACCACAAGAGACCCAGTACTTC. The chain is built from TRBV7-9 and TRBJ2-5; D might be TRBD2 (5 bases). V was clipped by 5 bases and J by 2 bases, with 15 bases between them. The CDR3 loop spans 15 amino acids. Per germline, CDR1 SEHNR and CDR2 FQNEAQ (reference sequence).

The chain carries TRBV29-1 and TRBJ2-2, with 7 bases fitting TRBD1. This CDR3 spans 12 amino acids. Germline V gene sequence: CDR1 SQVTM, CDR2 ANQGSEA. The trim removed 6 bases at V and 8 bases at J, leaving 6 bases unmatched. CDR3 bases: TGCAGCGTGGACAGGCGAGGGGGGGAGCTGTTTTTT. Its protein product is CSVDRRGGELFF.

In DNA form, the CDR3 reads TGTGCCAGCAGCGTCTCGGGGACTAGGGGGACTGAAGCTTTCTTT. Translated: CASSVSGTRGTEAFF. This chain connects TRBV9 to TRBJ1-1, with D possibly being TRBD1 (6 bases). Germline V gene lookup returns CDR1 SGDLS and CDR2 YYNGEE. Between the trimmed V and J ends, which lost 2 bases and 5 bases, there was a span of 16 bases. The CDR3 has 15 residues.

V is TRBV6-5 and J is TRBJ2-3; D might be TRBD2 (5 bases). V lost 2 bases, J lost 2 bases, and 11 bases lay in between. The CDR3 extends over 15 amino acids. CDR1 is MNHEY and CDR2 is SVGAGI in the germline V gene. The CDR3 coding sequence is TGTGCCAGCAGTTACAAAGCGGAGCACACAGATACGCAGTATTTT. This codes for CASSYKAEHTDTQYF.

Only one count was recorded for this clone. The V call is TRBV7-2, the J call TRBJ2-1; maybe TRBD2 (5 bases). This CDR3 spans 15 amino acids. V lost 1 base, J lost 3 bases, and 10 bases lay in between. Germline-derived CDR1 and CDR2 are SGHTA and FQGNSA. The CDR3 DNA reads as TGTGCCAGCAGCTTAGACGGAGGAGACTACAATGAGCAGTTCTTC. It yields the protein CASSLDGGDYNEQFF.

CDR3 amino acids: CASSRGTSGYQETQYF. In nucleotides, the CDR3 is TGTGCCAGCAGCCGGGGGACTAGCGGTTACCAAGAGACCCAGTACTTC. The chain is built from TRBV6-6 and TRBJ2-5; TRBD2 aligns across 11 bases. V lost 6 bases to trimming and J lost 0 bases; unmatched junction nucleotides: 6. CDR1 and CDR2 (germline): MNHNY, SVGAGI (reference sequence). The CDR3 has 16 amino acids.

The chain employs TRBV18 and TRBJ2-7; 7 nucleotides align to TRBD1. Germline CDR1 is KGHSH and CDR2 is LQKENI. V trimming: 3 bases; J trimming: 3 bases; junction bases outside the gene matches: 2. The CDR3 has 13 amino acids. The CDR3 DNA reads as TGTGCCAGCTCACCGGGACAGAACTACGAGCAGTACTTC. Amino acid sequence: CASSPGQNYEQYF.

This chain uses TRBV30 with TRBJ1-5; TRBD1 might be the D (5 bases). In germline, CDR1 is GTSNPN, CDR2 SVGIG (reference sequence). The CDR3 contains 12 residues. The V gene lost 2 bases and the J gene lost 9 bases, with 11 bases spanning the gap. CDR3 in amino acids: CAWSRSQGPQHF. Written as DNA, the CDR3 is TGTGCCTGGAGTCGATCCCAGGGGCCCCAGCATTTT.

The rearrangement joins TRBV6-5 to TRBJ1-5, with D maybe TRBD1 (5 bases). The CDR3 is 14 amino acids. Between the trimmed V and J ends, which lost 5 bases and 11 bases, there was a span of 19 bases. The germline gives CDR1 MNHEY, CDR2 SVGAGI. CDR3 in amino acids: CASSPPGGASAQHF. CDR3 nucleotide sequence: TGTGCCAGCAGTCCACCAGGAGGGGCTTCGGCCCAGCATTTT.

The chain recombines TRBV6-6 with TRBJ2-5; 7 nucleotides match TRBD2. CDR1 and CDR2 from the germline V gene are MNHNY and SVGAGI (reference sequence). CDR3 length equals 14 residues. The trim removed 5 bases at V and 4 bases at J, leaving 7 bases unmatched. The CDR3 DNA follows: TGTGCCAGCAGTAGCGGGACGGCGGTAGAGACCCAGTACTTC. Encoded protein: CASSSGTAVETQYF.

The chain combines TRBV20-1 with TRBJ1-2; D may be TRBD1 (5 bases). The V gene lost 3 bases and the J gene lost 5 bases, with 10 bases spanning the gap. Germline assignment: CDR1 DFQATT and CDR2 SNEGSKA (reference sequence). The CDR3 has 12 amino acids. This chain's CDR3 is CSASGRVYGYTF. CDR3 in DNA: TGCAGTGCTAGTGGCAGGGTTTATGGCTACACCTTC.

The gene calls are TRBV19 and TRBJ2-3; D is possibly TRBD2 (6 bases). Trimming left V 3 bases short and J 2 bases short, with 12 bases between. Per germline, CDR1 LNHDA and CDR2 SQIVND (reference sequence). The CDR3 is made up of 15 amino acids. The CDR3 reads CASSIGDSLTDTQYF. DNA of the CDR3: TGTGCCAGTAGTATTGGGGACTCCCTCACAGATACGCAGTATTTT.

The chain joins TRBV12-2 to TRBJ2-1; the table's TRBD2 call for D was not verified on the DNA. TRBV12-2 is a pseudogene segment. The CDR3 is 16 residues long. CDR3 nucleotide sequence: TGTGCAAGTCGCTTAGAACGCGTTTTATCCTACAATGAGCAGTTCTTC. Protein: CASRLERVLSYNEQFF.

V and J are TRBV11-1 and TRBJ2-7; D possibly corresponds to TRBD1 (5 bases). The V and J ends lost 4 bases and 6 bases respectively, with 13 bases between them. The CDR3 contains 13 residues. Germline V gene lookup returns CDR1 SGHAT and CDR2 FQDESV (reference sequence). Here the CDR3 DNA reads TGTGCCAGCAGCTCCCTGGACACCCGCGAGCAGTACTTC. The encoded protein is CASSSLDTREQYF.

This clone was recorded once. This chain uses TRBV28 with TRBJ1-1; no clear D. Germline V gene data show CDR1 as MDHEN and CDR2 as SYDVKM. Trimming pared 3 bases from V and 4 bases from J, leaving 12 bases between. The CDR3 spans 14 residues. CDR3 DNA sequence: TGTGCCAGCAGTTTGACCGGGAAAGGCACTGAAGCTTTCTTT. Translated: CASSLTGKGTEAFF.

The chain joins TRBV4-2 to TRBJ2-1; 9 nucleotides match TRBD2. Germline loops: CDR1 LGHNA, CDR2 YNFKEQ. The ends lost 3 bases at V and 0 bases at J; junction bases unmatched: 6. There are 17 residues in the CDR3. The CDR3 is CASSQDLAGLSYNEQFF. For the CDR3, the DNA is TGTGCCAGCAGCCAGGACCTAGCGGGACTCTCCTACAATGAGCAGTTCTTC.

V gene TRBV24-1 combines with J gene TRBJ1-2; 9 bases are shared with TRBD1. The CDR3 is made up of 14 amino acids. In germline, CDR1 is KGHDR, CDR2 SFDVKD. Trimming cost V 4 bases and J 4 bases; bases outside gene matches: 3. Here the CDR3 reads CATSEKDRGYGYTF. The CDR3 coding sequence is TGTGCCACCAGTGAAAAGGACAGGGGCTATGGCTACACCTTC.

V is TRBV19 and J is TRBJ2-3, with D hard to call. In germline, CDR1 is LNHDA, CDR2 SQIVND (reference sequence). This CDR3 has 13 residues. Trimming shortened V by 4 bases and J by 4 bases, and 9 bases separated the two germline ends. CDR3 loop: CASSSVHADTQYF. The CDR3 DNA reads TGTGCCAGTAGTAGCGTCCATGCAGATACGCAGTATTTT.

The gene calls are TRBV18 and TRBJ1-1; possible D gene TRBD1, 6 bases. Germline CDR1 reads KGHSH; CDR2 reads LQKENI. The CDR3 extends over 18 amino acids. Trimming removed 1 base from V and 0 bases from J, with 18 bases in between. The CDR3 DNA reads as TGTGCCAGCTCACCACTCCCGACAGGCGGCAACATGAACACTGAAGCTTTCTTT. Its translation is CASSPLPTGGNMNTEAFF.